This T cell receptor (beta chain) is from a study of graft-versus-host responses after intestinal transplantation. The V gene end was trimmed by 5 bases and the J gene end by 2 bases; junction bases not matched to a gene: 5. Germline CDR1 reads MNHEY; CDR2 reads SVGAGI. The CDR3 totals 14 residues. Generated by immunoSEQ multiplex PCR, the TCRdb table keeps only in-frame clones and is missing some. Of several thousand clones listed, around 89% were seen once; the top ten hold more than 4%. Study-wide points: Early post-transplant declines in HvG were associated with peak levels of circulating GvH clones.

With regard to this clone: Its cognate antigen is unknown.

The chain couples TRBV6-5 to TRBJ1-1, with 7 bases identical to TRBD1. The sample was PBMCs, taken around 80 days after transplant. The receptor's source is a human patient who received an intestinal transplant, so some T cells may come from the graft donor. CDR3 in amino acids: CASSKTGANTEAFF. The CDR3 bases are TGTGCCAGCAGTAAAACAGGGGCCAACACTGAAGCTTTCTTT.